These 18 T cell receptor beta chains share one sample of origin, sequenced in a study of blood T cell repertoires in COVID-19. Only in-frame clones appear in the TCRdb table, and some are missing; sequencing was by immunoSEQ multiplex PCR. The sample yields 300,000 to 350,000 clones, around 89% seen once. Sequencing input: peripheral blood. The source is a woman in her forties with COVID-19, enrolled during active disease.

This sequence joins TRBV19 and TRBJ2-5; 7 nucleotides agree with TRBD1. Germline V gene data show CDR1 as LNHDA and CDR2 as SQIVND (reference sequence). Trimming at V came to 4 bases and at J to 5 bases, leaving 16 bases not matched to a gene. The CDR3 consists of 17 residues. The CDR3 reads CASSKFPKNRGSETQYF. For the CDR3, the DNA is TGTGCCAGTAGTAAGTTTCCGAAAAACAGGGGCTCGGAGACCCAGTACTTC.

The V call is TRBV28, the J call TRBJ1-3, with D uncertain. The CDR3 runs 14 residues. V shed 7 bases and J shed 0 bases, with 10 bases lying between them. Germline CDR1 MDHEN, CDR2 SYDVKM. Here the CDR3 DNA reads TGTGCCAGCAATGGCCCTTTCTCTGGAAACACCATATATTTT. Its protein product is CASNGPFSGNTIYF.

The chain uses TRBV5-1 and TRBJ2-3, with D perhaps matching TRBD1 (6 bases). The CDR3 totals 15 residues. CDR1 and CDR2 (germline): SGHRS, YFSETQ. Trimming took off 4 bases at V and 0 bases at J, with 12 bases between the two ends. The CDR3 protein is CASSRQGPSTDTQYF. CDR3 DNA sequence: TGCGCCAGCAGCCGGCAGGGGCCCAGCACAGATACGCAGTATTTT.

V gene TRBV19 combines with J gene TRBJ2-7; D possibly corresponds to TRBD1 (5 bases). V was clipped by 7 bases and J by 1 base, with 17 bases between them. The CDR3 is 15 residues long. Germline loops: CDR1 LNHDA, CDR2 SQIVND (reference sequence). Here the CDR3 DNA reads TGTGCCAGTAAGGTGGCAGGGAAAAAATCCTACGAGCAGTACTTC. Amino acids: CASKVAGKKSYEQYF.

CDR3 in amino acids: CASSLGGAGTDTQYF. The CDR3 DNA reads as TGTGCCAGCAGCTTAGGAGGGGCCGGCACAGATACGCAGTATTTT. The chain has TRBV7-3 and TRBJ2-3; D may be TRBD2 (6 bases). This CDR3 spans 15 amino acids. Germline CDR1 and CDR2: SGHTA and FQGTGA. V was trimmed by 2 bases and J by 1 base, leaving 10 bases between them.

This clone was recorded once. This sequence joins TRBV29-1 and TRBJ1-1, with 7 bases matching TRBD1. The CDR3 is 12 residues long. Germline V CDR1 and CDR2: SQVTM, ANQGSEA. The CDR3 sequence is CNVDRANTEAFF. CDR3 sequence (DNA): TGCAACGTAGACAGGGCGAACACTGAAGCTTTCTTT.

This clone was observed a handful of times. The CDR3 nucleotides read TGTGCCAGCAGCCCGGGACAGGGGTTCACAGATACGCAGTATTTT. It translates to CASSPGQGFTDTQYF. V and J are TRBV5-4 and TRBJ2-3; 10 bases align to TRBD1. Germline CDR1 and CDR2: SGHNT and YYREEE (reference sequence). With V trimmed by 4 bases and J by 2 bases, 4 bases remained unmatched. The CDR3 has 15 amino acids.

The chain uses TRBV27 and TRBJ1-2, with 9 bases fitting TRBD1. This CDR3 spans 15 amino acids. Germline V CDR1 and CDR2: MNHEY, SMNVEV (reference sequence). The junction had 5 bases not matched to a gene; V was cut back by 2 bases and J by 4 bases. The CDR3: CASSLQQGAGYGYTF. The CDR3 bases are TGTGCCAGCAGTTTACAACAGGGGGCAGGCTATGGCTACACCTTC.

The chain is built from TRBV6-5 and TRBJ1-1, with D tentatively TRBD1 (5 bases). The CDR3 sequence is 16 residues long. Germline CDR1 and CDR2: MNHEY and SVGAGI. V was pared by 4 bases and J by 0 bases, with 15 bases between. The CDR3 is CASSSGWGVLNTEAFF. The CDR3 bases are TGTGCCAGCAGTTCAGGGTGGGGGGTTCTGAACACTGAAGCTTTCTTT.

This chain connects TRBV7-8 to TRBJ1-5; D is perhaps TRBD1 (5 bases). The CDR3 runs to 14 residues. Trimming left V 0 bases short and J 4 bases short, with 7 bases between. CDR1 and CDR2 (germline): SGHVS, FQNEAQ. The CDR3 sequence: CASSLASGNQPQHF. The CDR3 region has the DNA TGTGCCAGCAGCTTAGCTTCAGGGAATCAGCCCCAGCATTTT.

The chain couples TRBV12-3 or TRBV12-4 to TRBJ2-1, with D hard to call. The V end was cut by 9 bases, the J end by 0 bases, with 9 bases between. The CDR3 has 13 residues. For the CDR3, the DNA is TGTGCCAGTAGTGAGAGCTCCTACAATGAGCAGTTCTTC. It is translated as CASSESSYNEQFF.

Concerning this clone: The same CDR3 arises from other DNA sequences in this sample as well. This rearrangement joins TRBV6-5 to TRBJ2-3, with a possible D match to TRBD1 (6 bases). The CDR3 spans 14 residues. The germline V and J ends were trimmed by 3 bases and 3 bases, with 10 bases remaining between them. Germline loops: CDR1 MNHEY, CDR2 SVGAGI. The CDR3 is CASSYRQGTDTQYF. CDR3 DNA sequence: TGTGCCAGCAGTTATAGGCAGGGGACAGATACGCAGTATTTT.

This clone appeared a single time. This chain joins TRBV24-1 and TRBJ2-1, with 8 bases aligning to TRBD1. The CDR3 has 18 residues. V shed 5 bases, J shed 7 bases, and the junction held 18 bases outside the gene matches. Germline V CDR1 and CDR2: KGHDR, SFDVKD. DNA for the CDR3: TGTGCCACCAGTGGCTCGGGGTGGTTTGGAGACAGGGGAAATGAGCAGTTCTTC. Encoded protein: CATSGSGWFGDRGNEQFF.

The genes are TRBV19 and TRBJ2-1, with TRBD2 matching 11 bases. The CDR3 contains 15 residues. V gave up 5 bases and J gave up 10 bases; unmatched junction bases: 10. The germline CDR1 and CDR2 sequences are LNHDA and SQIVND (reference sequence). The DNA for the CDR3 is TGTGCCAGTAGTGTAGGGACTAGCGGAGAGGGGGAGCAGTTCTTC. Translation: CASSVGTSGEGEQFF.

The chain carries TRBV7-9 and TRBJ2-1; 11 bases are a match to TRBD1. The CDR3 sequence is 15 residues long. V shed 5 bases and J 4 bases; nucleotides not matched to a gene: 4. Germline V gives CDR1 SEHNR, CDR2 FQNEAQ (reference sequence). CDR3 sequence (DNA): TGTGCCAGCAGCACCGGGACAGGGGGTTACAATGAGCAGTTCTTC. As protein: CASSTGTGGYNEQFF.

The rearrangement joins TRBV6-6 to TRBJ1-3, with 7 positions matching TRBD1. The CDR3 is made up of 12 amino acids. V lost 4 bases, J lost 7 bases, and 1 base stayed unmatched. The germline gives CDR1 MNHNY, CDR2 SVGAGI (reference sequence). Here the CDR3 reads CASSSRGNTIYF. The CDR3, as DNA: TGTGCCAGCAGTTCCAGGGGGAACACCATATATTTT.

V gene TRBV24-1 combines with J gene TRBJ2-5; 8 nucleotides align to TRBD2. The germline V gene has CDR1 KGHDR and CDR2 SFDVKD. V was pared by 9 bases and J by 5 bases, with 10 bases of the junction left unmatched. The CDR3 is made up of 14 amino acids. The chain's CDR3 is CATQLGGAEETQYF. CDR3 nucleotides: TGTGCCACCCAGCTCGGGGGGGCGGAGGAGACCCAGTACTTC.

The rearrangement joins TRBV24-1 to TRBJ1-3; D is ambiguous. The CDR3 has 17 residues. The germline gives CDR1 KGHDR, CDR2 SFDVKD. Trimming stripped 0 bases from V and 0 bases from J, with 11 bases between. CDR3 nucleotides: TGTGCCACCAGTGATTTGCTCGCGGACTGCTCTGGAAACACCATATATTTT. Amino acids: CATSDLLADCSGNTIYF.